The entry below describes one TCR beta chain. The antigen remains unidentified. The sample belongs to a study of T cell responses to AZD1222 COVID-19 vaccine. TCRdb's copy holds only in-frame clones and misses some; the assay was immunoSEQ multiplex PCR. The table records 150,000 to 200,000 clones, 85% to 95% of them present only once. Findings and limits, study-wide: Vaccine-associated CD4 TCRs ranged over spike, dominating at 160-218 and 743-854. Sampling captured repertoires only after the peak T cell response. Spike-specific TCR breadth and depth went up after people got two AZD1222 doses.

The input for sequencing was peripheral blood, taken 28 days after the second dose of the MenACWY control vaccine. The TCR was taken from an adult who received the MenACWY meningococcal vaccine as a control.

The DNA of the CDR3 is TGTGCCAGCAGTACAGGGGGAGATAATTCACCCCTCCACTTT. Its protein is CASSTGGDNSPLHF. This chain links TRBV28 with TRBJ1-6; 8 positions agree with TRBD1. The CDR3 covers 14 residues. From germline, CDR1 is MDHEN and CDR2 SYDVKM. The J segment lost 5 bases and the V segment lost 5 bases, leaving 2 bases of the junction unmatched. The variable domain in full, with the rest retrieved from reference TRBV28 and TRBJ1-6, is DVKVTQSSRYLVKRTGEKVFLECVQDMDHENMFWYRQDPGLGLRLIYFSYDVKMKEKGDIPEGYSVSREKKERFSLILESASTNQTSMYLCASSTGGDNSPLHFGNGTRLTVT.